This entry concerns a single TCR beta chain. Its antigen remains unknown. These data belong to a study of a mutant IDH1 vaccine in newly diagnosed glioma. Background on the study: Patients began vaccination 4-6 weeks after radiotherapy alone, or with temozolomide cycles.

The time point here: week 35, safety follow-up. Every single dose of the vaccine, 300 ug of mutant IDH1 20-mer peptide, came with topical imiquimod. The assay was immunoSEQ multiplex PCR, and TCRdb's table has in-frame clones only and misses some. The table has approximately 45,000 clones, more than 75% seen once. Per germline, CDR1 LNHDA and CDR2 SQIVND (reference sequence). The CDR3 loop spans 15 amino acids. V was clipped by 5 bases and J by 1 base, with 13 bases between them. The source of this sequence is a woman in her forties with glioma. V is TRBV19 and J is TRBJ2-3; weak D call: TRBD1 (6 bases). The sequenced sample was PBMCs, obtained from a glioma patient whose treatment included an IDH1 peptide vaccine. The CDR3 coding sequence is TGTGCCAGTAGTCCCCAGGGGCGGGGCACAGATACGCAGTATTTT. It encodes CASSPQGRGTDTQYF.